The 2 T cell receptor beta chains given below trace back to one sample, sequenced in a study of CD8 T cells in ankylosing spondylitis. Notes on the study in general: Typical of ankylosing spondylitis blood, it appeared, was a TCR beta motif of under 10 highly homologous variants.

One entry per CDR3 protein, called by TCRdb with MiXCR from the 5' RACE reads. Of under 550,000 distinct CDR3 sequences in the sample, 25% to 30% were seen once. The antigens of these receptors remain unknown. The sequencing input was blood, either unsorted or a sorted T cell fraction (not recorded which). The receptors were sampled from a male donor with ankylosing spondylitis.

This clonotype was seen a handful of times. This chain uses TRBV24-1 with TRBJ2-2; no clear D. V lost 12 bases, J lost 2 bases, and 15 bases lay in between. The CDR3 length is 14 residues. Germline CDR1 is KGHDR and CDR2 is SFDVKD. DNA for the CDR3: TGTGCCGAAGGGTATACAACAAACACCGGGGAGCTGTTTTTT. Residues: CAEGYTTNTGELFF.

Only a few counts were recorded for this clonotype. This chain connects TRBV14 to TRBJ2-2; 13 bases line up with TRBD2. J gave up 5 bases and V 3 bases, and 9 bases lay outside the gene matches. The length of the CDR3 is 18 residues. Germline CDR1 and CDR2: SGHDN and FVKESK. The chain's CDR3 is CASSHRTSGRRRTGELFF. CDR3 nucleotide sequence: TGTGCCAGCAGCCATCGGACTAGCGGGAGACGGAGGACCGGGGAGCTGTTTTTT.